Shown below are 7 T cell receptor beta chains from a single sample sequenced in a study of T-cell reconstitution after alpha-beta-depleted transplantation in children. Unique molecular identifiers tagged the TCRbeta library. TCRdb ran MiXCR on the PCR reads and lists one entry per CDR3 protein. The repertoire consists of hundreds of thousands of distinct CDR3 sequences, with roughly a tenth occurring once and the leading ten covering less than 4.5%. Sequencing was performed on PBMCs from the stem cell graft donor, taken from the stem cell graft. The receptors derive from a human donor who donated a stem cell graft to a child with acute myeloid leukemia.

At least ten counts were recorded for this clonotype. The chain combines TRBV29-1 with TRBJ2-3, with 7 bases fitting TRBD2. The CDR3 sequence is 13 residues long. Germline V gene data show CDR1 as SQVTM and CDR2 as ANQGSEA. After removal of 7 bases from V and 5 bases from J, the junction contained 9 bases not matched to a gene. The CDR3 DNA reads as TGCAGCGGACAGCGGGAACTAAGAGATACGCAGTATTTT. This encodes CSGQRELRDTQYF.

This clonotype was found many times. V usage is TRBV6-5 and J usage is TRBJ2-7, with a weak D call TRBD2 (6 bases). The V end was cut by 10 bases, the J end by 6 bases, with 19 bases between. CDR3 length equals 13 residues. The germline gives CDR1 MNHEY, CDR2 SVGAGI. CDR3 in amino acids: CATRRLGAAEQYF. The CDR3 nucleotides are TGTGCCACCCGGAGACTAGGAGCAGCCGAGCAGTACTTC.

This clonotype has just a few counts. CDR3 protein: CASSPDGGTEAFF. CDR3 coding DNA: TGTGCCAGCAGCCCGGACGGCGGCACTGAAGCTTTCTTT. V gene TRBV6-2 or TRBV6-3 combines with J gene TRBJ1-1, with D unresolved. CDR1 MNHEY and CDR2 SVGEGT come from the germline V gene. V was shortened by 6 bases and J by 4 bases, with 12 bases between the two germline ends. The CDR3 is made up of 13 amino acids.

The rearrangement joins TRBV12-3 or TRBV12-4 to TRBJ2-7; no clear D gene. The CDR3 sequence is 12 residues long. V gave up 3 bases and J gave up 2 bases, with 5 bases separating them. In nucleotides, the CDR3 is TGTGCCAGCAGTTTCAGTCCCTACGAGCAGTACTTC. Its protein is CASSFSPYEQYF.

The chain has TRBV19 and TRBJ2-7; 8 bases match TRBD1. This CDR3 contains 13 residues. Germline values: CDR1 LNHDA, CDR2 SQIVND (reference sequence). The ends lost 3 bases at V and 7 bases at J; junction bases unmatched: 5. CDR3 sequence reads: CASSIPGGWEQYF. CDR3 nucleotide sequence: TGTGCCAGTAGTATCCCAGGGGGCTGGGAGCAGTACTTC.

The CDR3 sequence: CASLRTGRNEKLFF. The CDR3 DNA follows: TGTGCCAGCCTCCGGACAGGGAGGAATGAAAAACTGTTTTTT. This rearrangement joins TRBV5-6 to TRBJ1-4, with 8 bases identical to TRBD1. The V gene's germline CDR1 is SGHDT and CDR2 YYEEEE. V gave up 7 bases and J gave up 5 bases; unmatched junction bases: 7. The CDR3 spans 14 residues. The variable domain in full, completed from reference TRBV5-6 and TRBJ1-4, reads DAGVTQSPTHLIKTRGQQVTLRCSPKSGHDTVSWYQQALGQGPQFIFQYYEEEERQRGNFPDRFSGHQFPNYSSELNVNALLLGDSALYLCASLRTGRNEKLFFGSGTQLSVL.

This chain links TRBV18 with TRBJ2-3; 13 nucleotides match TRBD2. J lost 3 bases, V lost 4 bases, and 4 bases had no gene match. The CDR3 length is 16 residues. Germline CDR1 and CDR2: KGHSH and LQKENI. In nucleotides, the CDR3 is TGTGCCAGCTCACGACTAGCGGGAGGTGAGACAGATACGCAGTATTTT. It translates to CASSRLAGGETDTQYF. Complete variable domain (other parts from reference TRBV18 and TRBJ2-3): NAGVMQNPRHLVRRRGQEARLRCSPMKGHSHVYWYRQLPEEGLKFMVYLQKENIIDESGMPKERFSAEFPKEGPSILRIQQVVRGDSAAYFCASSRLAGGETDTQYFGPGTRLTVL.